Following are 9 T cell receptor beta chains from one sample sequenced in a study of response to subunit inactivated influenza vaccine. Each CDR3 protein gets one entry after TCRdb re-called the RT-PCR reads with MiXCR. The sample holds hundreds of thousands of distinct CDR3 sequences, 14% seen once. Sample: PBMCs from blood, taken around 14 days before vaccination. The source of these receptors is a man aged 45-65 years who received an inactivated influenza vaccine.

The rearrangement links TRBV29-1 to TRBJ2-2; 12 bases agree with TRBD2. Germline V gene lookup returns CDR1 SQVTM and CDR2 ANQGSEA. This CDR3 has 18 amino acids. With V trimmed by 0 bases and J by 3 bases, 8 bases remained unmatched. The CDR3 DNA sequence: TGCAGCGTTGAAGACCCCCCTAGCGGGAGGGACTACACCGGGGAGCTGTTTTTT. Protein: CSVEDPPSGRDYTGELFF.

This clonotype has a handful of counts. The V call is TRBV29-1, the J call TRBJ2-2; TRBD1 aligns across 7 bases. The CDR3 consists of 13 residues. The ends lost 2 bases at V and 7 bases at J; junction bases unmatched: 4. Germline V gene data show CDR1 as SQVTM and CDR2 as ANQGSEA. CDR3 region: CSVERGQSGELFF. The CDR3 bases are TGCAGCGTTGAAAGGGGGCAAAGCGGGGAGCTGTTTTTT.

The genes are TRBV9 and TRBJ2-1; D is perhaps TRBD2 (6 bases). This CDR3 comprises 15 residues. Germline CDR1 SGDLS, CDR2 YYNGEE. V was pared by 0 bases and J by 8 bases, with 15 bases between. CDR3 bases: TGTGCCAGCAGCGTAGGGTCACTAGCCCGGGATGAGCAGTTCTTC. Translation gives CASSVGSLARDEQFF.

The chain uses TRBV19 and TRBJ1-5; D possibly corresponds to TRBD1 (6 bases). The length of the CDR3 is 14 residues. V was trimmed by 1 base and J by 6 bases, leaving 10 bases between them. In germline, CDR1 is LNHDA, CDR2 SQIVND (reference sequence). The CDR3 nucleotides read TGTGCCAGTAGTATAGGGGGGGCGTTTCAGCCCCAGCATTTT. Amino acids: CASSIGGAFQPQHF.

This clonotype showed up just a few times. The chain combines TRBV3-1 with TRBJ2-5; 9 nucleotides align to TRBD2. The V gene's germline CDR1 is LGHDT and CDR2 YNNKEL (reference sequence). The CDR3 length is 19 residues. J was trimmed by 5 bases and V by 1 base; bases with no gene match: 17. The chain's CDR3 is CASSQGASGAFSRRETQYF. For the CDR3, the DNA is TGTGCCAGCAGCCAAGGGGCTAGCGGGGCGTTTAGCCGAAGGGAGACCCAGTACTTC.

This rearrangement joins TRBV6-5 to TRBJ1-4, with D possibly TRBD1 on 5 matching bases. Trimming shortened V by 3 bases and J by 4 bases, and 9 bases separated the two germline ends. This CDR3 is 14 amino acids long. CDR1 and CDR2 from the germline V gene are MNHEY and SVGAGI. The CDR3 reads CASSYGGFNEKLFF. The CDR3 region has the DNA TGTGCCAGCAGTTATGGGGGGTTTAATGAAAAACTGTTTTTT.

The chain recombines TRBV9 with TRBJ2-1, with D possibly being TRBD1 or TRBD2 (5 bases each). The CDR3 has 15 amino acids. Germline V gives CDR1 SGDLS, CDR2 YYNGEE. Trimming took 0 bases from V and 4 from J, leaving 11 bases between them. The DNA of the CDR3 is TGTGCCAGCAGCGTAGCTCCGGGACCTTACAATGAGCAGTTCTTC. Its translation is CASSVAPGPYNEQFF.

The chain uses TRBV18 and TRBJ1-1; D possibly corresponds to TRBD1 (5 bases). The CDR3 sequence is 14 residues long. The V and J ends lost 0 bases and 1 base respectively, with 6 bases between them. Germline CDR1 and CDR2: KGHSH and LQKENI. The CDR3 nucleotides read TGTGCCAGCTCACCACCGGGACGGAACACTGAAGCTTTCTTT. It yields the protein CASSPPGRNTEAFF.

In its sample, this clonotype was seen a few times. V is TRBV20-1 and J is TRBJ2-1; TRBD2 agrees at 9 bases. The V gene's germline CDR1 is DFQATT and CDR2 SNEGSKA (reference sequence). V shed 0 bases, J shed 2 bases, and the junction held 5 bases outside the gene matches. This CDR3 has 16 amino acids. This chain's CDR3 is CSARDVASGTYNEQFF. CDR3 nucleotides: TGCAGTGCTAGAGATGTCGCTAGCGGGACCTACAATGAGCAGTTCTTC.